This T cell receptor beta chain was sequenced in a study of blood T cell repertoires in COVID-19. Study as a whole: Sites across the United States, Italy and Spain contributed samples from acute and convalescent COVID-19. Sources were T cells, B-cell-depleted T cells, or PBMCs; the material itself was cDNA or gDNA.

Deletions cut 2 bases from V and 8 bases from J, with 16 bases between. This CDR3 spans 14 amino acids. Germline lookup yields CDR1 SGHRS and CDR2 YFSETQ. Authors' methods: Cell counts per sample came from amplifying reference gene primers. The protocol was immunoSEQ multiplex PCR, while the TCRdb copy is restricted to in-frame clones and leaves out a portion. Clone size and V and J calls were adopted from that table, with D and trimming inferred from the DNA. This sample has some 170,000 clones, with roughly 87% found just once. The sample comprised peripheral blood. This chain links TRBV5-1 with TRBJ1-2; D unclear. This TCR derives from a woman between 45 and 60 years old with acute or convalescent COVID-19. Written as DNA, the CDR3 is TGCGCCAGCAGCTTAATCGGGGAAAGAGACGGCTACACCTTC. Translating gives CASSLIGERDGYTF.